This is a list of T cell receptor beta chains from one sample in a study of technical replicates of blood from four donors. The protocol was immunoSEQ multiplex PCR, while the TCRdb copy is restricted to in-frame clones and leaves out a portion. The sample gives 75,000 to 95,000 clones, about 93% of which show up once; 0.2% to 0.3% is in the top ten. What was sequenced was T cells isolated from PBMCs. These receptors were obtained from a human donor in good health. Both conserved end residues are part of each CDR3. Fields, in order: D gene, J gene, V gene, clone size, CDR3 DNA, CDR3 protein. D genes are given only for firm matches. The size of a clone is reported for some rows only, either as once, few or many, or as a class for expanded clones.

>TRBD2|TRBJ2-7|TRBV5-1|.
TGCGCCAGCAGCCCGGGAGGGACATCCCCTACCGAGCAGTACTTC
CASSPGGTSPTEQYF
>.|TRBJ1-1|TRBV19|.
TGTGCCAGTAGTATTACTGTAAACACTGAAGCTTTCTTT
CASSITVNTEAFF
>TRBD2|TRBJ2-3|TRBV6-1|.
TGTGCCAGCAGTGAGGGACTAGCGGGGGGGAACACAGATACGCAGTATTTT
CASSEGLAGGNTDTQYF
>.|TRBJ1-5|TRBV29-1|.
TGCAGCGTTGGGGCTTCCAACCAGCCCCAGCATTTT
CSVGASNQPQHF
>.|TRBJ2-7|TRBV5-1|few
TGCGCCAGCAGCGCCCGGGGGACCTACGAGCAGTACTTC
CASSARGTYEQYF
>.|TRBJ2-7|TRBV11-2|.
TGTGCCAGCAGCCCACGTCAGAACCACTACGAGCAGTACTTC
CASSPRQNHYEQYF
>.|TRBJ2-1|TRBV10-3|.
TGTGCCATCAGTGAGTGGGGGTTAAAAGGGACTGCAAATGAGCAGTTCTTC
CAISEWGLKGTANEQFF
>TRBD1|TRBJ1-1|TRBV19|.
TGTGCCAGTAGGTTAGACAGGGTGATCGCTGAAGCTTTCTTT
CASRLDRVIAEAFF
>.|TRBJ2-7|TRBV7-2|.
TGTGCCAGCAGCTTATGGGGGCACCGTCGTAGCTCCTACGAGCAGTACTTC
CASSLWGHRRSSYEQYF
>.|TRBJ2-5|TRBV4-1|.
TGCGCCAGCAGCCAAGATGGAGGGGCAGGGCGGTACCAAGAGACCCAGTACTTC
CASSQDGGAGRYQETQYF
>.|TRBJ2-3|TRBV27|.
TGTGCCAGCAGCTACTCAAGAAGCACAGATACGCAGTATTTT
CASSYSRSTDTQYF
>.|TRBJ2-7|TRBV4-1|.
TGCGCCAGCAGCCAAGAACCGGCAGGGGTGTTATACGAGCAGTACTTC
CASSQEPAGVLYEQYF
>.|TRBJ2-7|TRBV5-1|.
TGCGCCAGCAGAAAAGATGCGAGCTACGAGCAGTACTTC
CASRKDASYEQYF
>.|TRBJ1-2|TRBV29-1|.
TGCAGTTTATCCGACAGGAACTATGGCTACACCTTC
CSLSDRNYGYTF
>TRBD1|TRBJ1-6|TRBV27|.
TGTGCCAGCGCGGGACAGGGGGTGTTGGATAATTCACCCCTCCACTTT
CASAGQGVLDNSPLHF
>.|TRBJ2-7|TRBV12-5|.
TGTGCTAGTGGTTTGGTAGTTGGCCCAGGAACTGCCTACGAGCAGTACTTC
CASGLVVGPGTAYEQYF
>TRBD1|TRBJ1-2|TRBV5-4|.
TGTGCCAGCAGCTTGGGAGGGACAGGTTCATATGGCTACACCTTC
CASSLGGTGSYGYTF
>.|TRBJ2-7|TRBV7-9|.
TGTGCCAGCAGCTTAGCACCTCTCGGGACCTACGAGCAGTACTTC
CASSLAPLGTYEQYF
>.|TRBJ1-4|TRBV28|.
TGTGCCAGCAGTTTTAACAGAAAGGGGGTGGAAAAACTGTTTTTT
CASSFNRKGVEKLFF
>.|TRBJ1-1|TRBV28|.
TGTGCCAGCAGCTGGGGCAGGGGCACTGAAGCTTTCTTT
CASSWGRGTEAFF
>.|TRBJ2-7|TRBV5-8|.
TGTGCCAGCAGCTTCTCCGTCGCCTACGAGCAGTACTTC
CASSFSVAYEQYF
>.|TRBJ1-1|TRBV28|.
TGTGCCAGCAGTTTTCCTCCAGAGAACACTGAAGCTTTCTTT
CASSFPPENTEAFF
>.|TRBJ1-2|TRBV20-1|once
TGCAGTGCCACAGCCGGTTATGGCTACACCTTC
CSATAGYGYTF
>.|TRBJ1-1|TRBV5-6|once
TGTGCCAGCAGCTTGGACGGGACTGAAGCTTTCTTT
CASSLDGTEAFF
>TRBD1|TRBJ2-7|TRBV6-1|once
TGTGCCAGCAGCCGGGACAGGGCCTACGAGCAGTACTTC
CASSRDRAYEQYF
>TRBD1|TRBJ1-3|TRBV10-2|once
TGCGCCAGCAGCTGGTCCAGGGGGCGTTCTGGAAACACCATATATTTT
CASSWSRGRSGNTIYF
>.|TRBJ1-1|TRBV6-1|.
TGTGCCAGCAGTTCCGACAGGCTACTGAACACTGAAGCTTTCTTT
CASSSDRLLNTEAFF
>.|TRBJ2-1|TRBV15|.
TGTGCCACCAGCAGCTACCCTGGTGAGCAGTTCTTC
CATSSYPGEQFF
>.|TRBJ1-3|TRBV9|.
TGTGCCAGCAGCCCAACTTACAGTGGATCCTCTGGAAACACCATATATTTT
CASSPTYSGSSGNTIYF
>.|TRBJ1-6|TRBV7-2|.
TGTGCCAGCAGCTTAGTGGGGAGCTACTATAATTCACCCCTCCACTTT
CASSLVGSYYNSPLHF
>TRBD1|TRBJ2-7|TRBV30|.
TGTGCCTGGAGTGTACGTGACAGGGACGAGCAGTACTTC
CAWSVRDRDEQYF
>.|TRBJ2-7|TRBV5-4|.
TGTGCCAGCAGCCCCGAGGGTGGTAAGGGCTACGAGCAGTACTTC
CASSPEGGKGYEQYF
>TRBD1|TRBJ2-3|TRBV5-6|.
TGTGCCAGCAGCCTCCGGGACAGGAGCACAGATACGCAGTATTTT
CASSLRDRSTDTQYF
>TRBD2|TRBJ2-2|TRBV5-4|once
TGTGCCAGCAGCTTGGGACTAGCGACCAACGGGGAGCTGTTTTTT
CASSLGLATNGELFF
>.|TRBJ1-1|TRBV5-1|.
TGCGCCAGCAGCCCACAGGGTGGCACTGAAGCTTTCTTT
CASSPQGGTEAFF
>TRBD1|TRBJ1-2|TRBV29-1|.
TGCAGCGCCGGGACGGGACAGGGGACTTATGGCTACACCTTC
CSAGTGQGTYGYTF
>TRBD2|TRBJ2-7|TRBV5-1|.
TGCGCCAGCAGCTTCGGGCTAGCGGCCTCCTACGAGCAGTACTTC
CASSFGLAASYEQYF
>.|TRBJ2-3|TRBV29-1|.
TGCAGCGTCCGAGGCCTAGGAGGAACAGATACGCAGTATTTT
CSVRGLGGTDTQYF
>.|TRBJ1-1|TRBV7-9|.
TGTGCCAGCAGCACCGACAGGAACACTGAAGCTTTCTTT
CASSTDRNTEAFF
>TRBD1|TRBJ1-6|TRBV23-1|.
TGCGCCAGCAGTCATCTAATCCCCGGGACAGGGGGTTCACCCCTCCACTTT
CASSHLIPGTGGSPLHF
>TRBD1|TRBJ1-6|TRBV27|.
TGTGCCAGCAGTTTCTCTACAGGGGGCAGCTCCTATAATTCACCCCTCCACTTT
CASSFSTGGSSYNSPLHF
>TRBD1|TRBJ1-4|TRBV5-6|.
TGTGCCAGCAGCCCGGGGGACAGGGGGAGCGAAAAACTGTTTTTT
CASSPGDRGSEKLFF
>.|TRBJ1-1|TRBV6-6|.
TGTGCCACGCAGAAGAACACTGAAGCTTTCTTT
CATQKNTEAFF
>TRBD2|TRBJ2-1|TRBV5-4|.
TGTGCCAGCAGCTCCACTAGCGGGAGTCCAAATGAGCAGTTCTTC
CASSSTSGSPNEQFF
>.|TRBJ1-1|TRBV7-9|.
TGTGCCAGCAGCTCCGGAGGGGACACTGAAGCTTTCTTT
CASSSGGDTEAFF
>TRBD2|TRBJ2-7|TRBV28|.
TGTGCCAGCAGGGGACTAGCGGGTAGATACGAGCAGTACTTC
CASRGLAGRYEQYF
>.|TRBJ2-7|TRBV7-9|.
TGTGCCAGCACCCGATTTGGGGACTCCCATTTCTACGAGCAGTACTTC
CASTRFGDSHFYEQYF
>TRBD2|TRBJ2-1|TRBV9|.
TGTGCCAGCAGCTCGAGGACTAGCGGGTGGGGGCCTTACAATGAGCAGTTCTTC
CASSSRTSGWGPYNEQFF
>.|TRBJ2-1|TRBV6-5|.
TGTGCCAGCAGAGGGGCGCTATACAATGAGCAGTTCTTC
CASRGALYNEQFF
>TRBD1|TRBJ2-1|TRBV25-1|.
TGTGCCAGCATCTCTTTAGGACAGGGCTACAATGAGCAGTTCTTC
CASISLGQGYNEQFF
>.|TRBJ1-1|TRBV12-5|.
TGTGCTAGTGGTTTGGACTCCCCCCAGGGGAACACTGAAGCTTTCTTT
CASGLDSPQGNTEAFF
>.|TRBJ1-6|TRBV30|.
TGTGCCTGGAGTGTTTTCAGGGATTCACCCCTCCACTTT
CAWSVFRDSPLHF
>.|TRBJ2-7|TRBV6-5|.
TGTGCCATATCAAGGGGCCACTCCTACGAGCAGTACTTC
CAISRGHSYEQYF
>.|TRBJ1-1|TRBV29-1|.
TGCAGCGTCAGGGTAAAAACTGAAGCTTTCTTT
CSVRVKTEAFF
>TRBD2|TRBJ2-5|TRBV28|.
TGTGCCAGCAGTTTATTCTCCTTTTTAATAGCGGGTCAAGAGACCCAGTACTTC
CASSLFSFLIAGQETQYF
>.|TRBJ1-1|TRBV5-1|.
TGCGCCAGCAGCTGGGAAGCGCGGGGGGGGACTGAAGCTTTCTTT
CASSWEARGGTEAFF
>TRBD2|TRBJ2-7|TRBV5-1|once
TGCGCCAGCAGCTTGGGTCTAGCGGGAGACGAGCAGTACTTC
CASSLGLAGDEQYF
>TRBD1|TRBJ1-6|TRBV9|.
TGTGCCAGCAGCCCTCGGACAGGGGTAGGGGCGCCCCTCCACTTT
CASSPRTGVGAPLHF
>TRBD2|TRBJ2-7|TRBV18|.
TGTGCCAGCTCACGACTAGCGGCCTCCTACGAGCAGTACTTC
CASSRLAASYEQYF
>.|TRBJ2-3|TRBV6-6|.
TGTGCCAGCAGTTCCCCTAGGAGTACAGATACGCAGTATTTT
CASSSPRSTDTQYF